The 20 T cell receptor beta chains listed next were all sequenced from one sample in a study of T-cell reconstitution after alpha-beta-depleted transplantation in children. Preparation of the TCRbeta library involved a method that used unique molecular identifiers. From the PCR reads, TCRdb called clonotypes with MiXCR, one entry per CDR3 protein. The table shows around 800,000 distinct CDR3 sequences, with around 15% occurring only once. This specimen was PBMCs, mostly from graft donor cells, taken 360 days after TCRalphabeta/CD19-depleted stem cell transplant. These receptors originate from a male patient aged 5 to 17 who had a stem cell transplant for acute lymphoblastic leukemia, so the T cells may come from the graft donor.

The chain combines TRBV4-2 with TRBJ1-4, with D maybe TRBD1 (5 bases). CDR1 is LGHNA, CDR2 YNFKEQ, per germline. Trimming took off 1 base at V and 0 bases at J, with 9 bases between the two ends. The CDR3 runs 16 residues. CDR3 loop: CASSQARGTTNEKLFF. CDR3 sequence (DNA): TGTGCCAGCAGCCAAGCTAGGGGAACAACTAATGAAAAACTGTTTTTT.

The chain carries TRBV5-4 and TRBJ1-5; 10 bases are a match to TRBD1. The V gene end was trimmed by 2 bases and the J gene end by 6 bases; junction bases not matched to a gene: 5. The CDR3 spans 15 residues. CDR1 is SGHNT, CDR2 YYREEE, per germline (reference sequence). CDR3 coding DNA: TGTGCCAGCAGCTTCGGGACAGGGGAGGGTCAGCCCCAGCATTTT. Residues: CASSFGTGEGQPQHF.

This clonotype was seen more than once but under ten times. V usage is TRBV7-3 and J usage is TRBJ2-7; D assignment may be TRBD1 or TRBD2 (6 bases each). V shed 1 base and J shed 1 base, with 11 bases lying between them. The germline gives CDR1 SGHTA, CDR2 FQGTGA. This CDR3 has 15 amino acids. The CDR3 region is CASSLNGGGSYEQYF. The DNA for the CDR3 is TGTGCCAGCAGCTTAAACGGGGGCGGATCCTACGAGCAGTACTTC.

The chain uses TRBV5-1 and TRBJ2-7; D tentatively fits TRBD1 or TRBD2 (5 bases each). CDR1 and CDR2 (germline): SGHRS, YFSETQ. The CDR3 is made up of 13 amino acids. The V and J ends lost 3 bases and 4 bases respectively, with 11 bases between them. CDR3 loop: CASSSRDDYEQYF. Written as DNA, the CDR3 is TGCGCCAGCAGCTCTCGGGACGATTACGAGCAGTACTTC.

The table lists this clonotype with many counts. V gene TRBV7-2 combines with J gene TRBJ2-5; D ambiguous. CDR1 and CDR2 (germline): SGHTA, FQGNSA. V was clipped by 2 bases and J by 5 bases, with 9 bases between them. The CDR3 is made up of 13 amino acids. CDR3 bases: TGTGCCAGCAGCTTAACGGGTTGGGAGACCCAGTACTTC. The encoded protein is CASSLTGWETQYF.

There are a few counts of this clonotype. The rearrangement uses TRBV5-1 and TRBJ1-4, with D unclear. Germline loops: CDR1 SGHRS, CDR2 YFSETQ. Trimming took 0 bases from V and 7 from J, leaving 7 bases between them. There are 13 residues in the CDR3. This CDR3 is CASSLGSSEKLFF. The CDR3 region has the DNA TGCGCCAGCAGCTTGGGGAGTAGTGAAAAACTGTTTTTT.

This clonotype was seen many times. The chain joins TRBV12-3 or TRBV12-4 to TRBJ2-1; D gene ambiguous. Trimming took off 7 bases at V and 10 bases at J, with 11 bases between the two ends. This CDR3 is built from 11 residues. CDR3 loop: CASTEGWEQFF. As DNA, the CDR3 is TGTGCCAGCACGGAAGGTTGGGAGCAGTTCTTC.

The J gene is TRBJ2-6, the V gene TRBV5-1; tentative D call: TRBD1 (6 bases). CDR3 length: 15 amino acids. Germline CDR1 SGHRS, CDR2 YFSETQ. The V end was cut by 2 bases, the J end by 5 bases, with 11 bases between. CDR3 DNA: TGCGCCAGCAGCTTTACCGGGACACGGGCCAACGTCCTGACTTTC. It specifies CASSFTGTRANVLTF.

The V and J genes are TRBV5-1 and TRBJ2-2, with 8 bases identical to TRBD2. Germline-derived CDR1 and CDR2 are SGHRS and YFSETQ. The CDR3 has 16 amino acids. After removal of 2 bases from V and 5 bases from J, the junction contained 8 bases not matched to a gene. CDR3 bases: TGCGCCAGCAGCTTCAGCGGGAGCGGTGTAACCGGGGAGCTGTTTTTT. This encodes CASSFSGSGVTGELFF.

Ten or more counts support this clonotype. The CDR3 protein is CASSLAAGINYGYTF. The CDR3 nucleotides read TGCGCCAGCAGCTTGGCCGCAGGGATTAACTATGGCTACACCTTC. The V call is TRBV5-1, the J call TRBJ1-2; the D gene is possibly TRBD1 (5 bases). Germline-derived CDR1 and CDR2 are SGHRS and YFSETQ. V dropped 0 bases and J dropped 1 base, with 10 bases sitting between them. The CDR3 contains 15 residues.

This clonotype was seen more than once but under ten times. The gene calls are TRBV7-9 and TRBJ1-1; TRBD1 is a possible D gene (5 bases). The ends were cut back, 3 bases at V and 7 bases at J, with 18 bases in the middle. This CDR3 comprises 15 residues. Looked up from germline, CDR1 is SEHNR and CDR2 is FQNEAQ (reference sequence). The DNA for the CDR3 is TGTGCCAGCAGCTTTCCGTCAGGGAGTAATCGTGAAGCTTTCTTT. Protein sequence: CASSFPSGSNREAFF.

The chain is built from TRBV9 and TRBJ1-1, with D uncertain. V was shortened by 2 bases and J by 0 bases, with 11 bases between the two germline ends. Germline assignment: CDR1 SGDLS and CDR2 YYNGEE. The length of the CDR3 is 15 residues. The CDR3 DNA sequence: TGTGCCAGCAGCGTGCACAGCAACATGAACACTGAAGCTTTCTTT. This sequence encodes CASSVHSNMNTEAFF.

This clonotype was seen repeatedly, ten times or more. The chain employs TRBV21-1 and TRBJ1-1; no DNA check was done on the table's D call, TRBD1. TRBV21-1 is designated a pseudogene. The CDR3 consists of 16 residues. CDR3 protein: CASSLGTNRGNTEAFF. For the CDR3, the DNA is TGTGCCAGCAGCTTAGGGACCAACCGGGGGAACACTGAAGCTTTCTTT.

The V call is TRBV7-9, the J call TRBJ2-7, with D perhaps matching TRBD1 or TRBD2 (5 bases each). V was shortened by 0 bases and J by 2 bases, with 11 bases between the two germline ends. Germline-derived CDR1 and CDR2 are SEHNR and FQNEAQ (reference sequence). This CDR3 has 15 residues. CDR3 nucleotide sequence: TGTGCCAGCAGCTTAGCCCCGGGACCGACCTACGAGCAGTACTTC. Its protein product is CASSLAPGPTYEQYF.

The V and J genes are TRBV5-1 and TRBJ1-3; D is undetermined. V was cut by 4 bases and J by 8 bases, with 7 bases left in between. Germline V gene lookup returns CDR1 SGHRS and CDR2 YFSETQ. CDR3 length: 11 amino acids. CDR3 protein: CASSPEDTIYF. In DNA form, the CDR3 reads TGCGCCAGCAGCCCGGAGGACACCATATATTTT.

This clonotype was observed a handful of times. V gene TRBV5-1 combines with J gene TRBJ2-4; 7 nucleotides match TRBD1. Germline V gene sequence: CDR1 SGHRS, CDR2 YFSETQ. The CDR3 extends over 14 amino acids. The J segment lost 6 bases and the V segment lost 2 bases, leaving 5 bases of the junction unmatched. CDR3 in amino acids: CASSLTGDRNIQYF. The CDR3, as DNA: TGCGCCAGCAGCTTAACAGGGGATAGAAACATTCAGTACTTC. Full variable domain (missing parts from reference TRBV5-1 and TRBJ2-4): KAGVTQTPRYLIKTRGQQVTLSCSPISGHRSVSWYQQTPGQGLQFLFEYFSETQRNKGNFPGRFSGRQFSNSRSEMNVSTLELGDSALYLCASSLTGDRNIQYFGAGTRLSVL.

This clonotype was seen only a few times. The chain employs TRBV27 and TRBJ1-2; possibly TRBD1 for D (5 bases). The CDR3 covers 17 residues. CDR1 is MNHEY and CDR2 is SMNVEV in the germline V gene (reference sequence). Deletions cut 4 bases from V and 8 bases from J, with 26 bases between. In DNA, the CDR3 is TGTGCCAGCAGTTCGGCTTCCCTGGACCGGGGCTCCCTCGGCTACACCTTC. This sequence encodes CASSSASLDRGSLGYTF.

This clonotype was picked up many times. This chain uses TRBV9 with TRBJ2-7; D is unresolved. This CDR3 contains 14 residues. V gave up 0 bases and J gave up 3 bases, with 10 bases separating them. Germline V gene lookup returns CDR1 SGDLS and CDR2 YYNGEE. The CDR3 loop reads CASSVAGDYYEQYF. As DNA, the CDR3 is TGTGCCAGCAGCGTAGCTGGTGATTACTACGAGCAGTACTTC.

There are a few counts of this clonotype. V gene TRBV12-3 or TRBV12-4 combines with J gene TRBJ2-7; maybe TRBD1 (6 bases). The CDR3 runs to 14 residues. V was pared by 6 bases and J by 1 base, with 13 bases between. DNA for the CDR3: TGTGCCAGCAGACGGGACCAGGGGTCCTACGAGCAGTACTTC. Protein: CASRRDQGSYEQYF.

The chain recombines TRBV7-9 with TRBJ2-7; possibly TRBD1 for D (6 bases). Between the trimmed V and J ends, which lost 1 base and 2 bases, there was a span of 12 bases. This CDR3 has 15 residues. The germline gives CDR1 SEHNR, CDR2 FQNEAQ (reference sequence). As DNA, the CDR3 is TGTGCCAGCAGCTTAGAATCGGCAGGGGCCTACGAGCAGTACTTC. This translates into CASSLESAGAYEQYF.